A selection of T cell receptor beta chains follows, all from one sample in a study of T-cell memory formation after mild COVID-19. From the 5' RACE reads, TCRdb called clonotypes with MiXCR, one entry per CDR3 protein. The sample contains approximately 400,000 distinct CDR3 sequences, 18% of which appear only once. The sample consisted of PBMCs or a T cell subset sorted from them (not recorded which). The receptors originated from a young man who had mild COVID-19 (a few samples of this study predate the infection). Cell type and time point are not known. CDR3s include the opening cysteine and the closing phenylalanine or tryptophan. Size is stated for part of the rows, as once, few or many counts, or as a class when the clone is expanded.

>TRBJ2-3|few|TRBV7-3
CASSSRPSDTQYF
>TRBJ2-5|few|TRBV20-1
CSARGQETQYF
>TRBJ1-1|few|TRBV18
CASSRDRGLTSTEAFF
>TRBJ1-1|-|TRBV29-1
CSVEEQGNTEAFF
>TRBJ1-6|-|TRBV19
CASNTYNSPLHF
>TRBJ2-5|few|TRBV9
CASSAGTSGVQETQYF
>TRBJ2-3|few|TRBV11-2
CASSRTGATDTQYF
>TRBJ2-5|-|TRBV6-6
CASSYFGTSGSQETQYF
>TRBJ2-2|once|TRBV4-3
CASSQDRAVNTGELFF
>TRBJ2-3|few|TRBV5-4
CASSRSGVPADTQYF
>TRBJ2-2|many|TRBV5-1
CASSLSGTGELFF
>TRBJ2-3|few|TRBV4-3
CASSPNGADTQYF
>TRBJ1-1|few|TRBV5-1
CASSLGINTEAFF
>TRBJ1-4|-|TRBV7-2
CASSPGFRNEKLFF
>TRBJ2-1|few|TRBV7-2
CASSRRGDEQFF
>TRBJ2-7|-|TRBV29-1
CSAADGTYEQYF
>TRBJ2-2|many|TRBV5-1
CASSPDRGTNTGELFF
>TRBJ1-1|few|TRBV20-1
CSAVQTGRAFF
>TRBJ2-1|few|TRBV6-5
CASSDLQRGGLNEQFF
>TRBJ2-3|-|TRBV5-5
CASSLRLAGGQGDTQYF
>TRBJ2-5|many|TRBV5-6
CASSTPGTGETQYF
>TRBJ1-5|-|TRBV7-2
CASSPGITQPQHF
>TRBJ2-5|-|TRBV24-1
CATSDIQGFQETQYF
>TRBJ2-5|few|TRBV10-1
CASSESTRGDRETQYF
>TRBJ2-1|few|TRBV6-2/TRBV6-3
CASSAGGLRVPGGQFF
>TRBJ2-1|many|TRBV4-1
CASSPGRASGGNYNEQFF
>TRBJ2-7|-|TRBV18
CASSPPDRRYEQYF
>TRBJ2-6|-|TRBV4-2
CASSQFRLTSGANVLTF
>TRBJ2-1|few|TRBV5-6
CASSSPRTREDSEQFF
>TRBJ1-5|-|TRBV9
CASSLQGGRPQHF
>TRBJ2-1|-|TRBV20-1
CSAIPGQGNNEQFF